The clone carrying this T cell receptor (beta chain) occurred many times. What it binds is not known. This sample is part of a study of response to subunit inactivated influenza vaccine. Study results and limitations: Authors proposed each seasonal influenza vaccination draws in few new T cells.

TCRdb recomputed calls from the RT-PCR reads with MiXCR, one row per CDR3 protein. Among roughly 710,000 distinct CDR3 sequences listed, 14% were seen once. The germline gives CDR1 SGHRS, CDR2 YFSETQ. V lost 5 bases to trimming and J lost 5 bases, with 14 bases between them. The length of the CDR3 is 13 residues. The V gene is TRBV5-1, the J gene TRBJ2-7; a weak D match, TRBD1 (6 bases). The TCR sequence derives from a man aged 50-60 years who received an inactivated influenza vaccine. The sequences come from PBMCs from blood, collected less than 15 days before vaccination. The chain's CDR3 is CASRQGPPDEQYF. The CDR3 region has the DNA TGCGCCAGCAGACAGGGTCCCCCCGACGAGCAGTACTTC.